This T cell receptor beta chain was retrieved from a study of shared clonotypes between healthy human individuals. About the research overall: Each donor's CD4 naive and CD4 memory cells filled three plates apiece, CD8 naive two, and CD8 memory one.

TCRdb keeps only in-frame clones here, not all; method: immunoSEQ multiplex PCR. The sample records over a million clones, over 95% being singletons. Germline V gene data show CDR1 as ENHRY and CDR2 as SYGVKD. The CDR3 has 16 amino acids. V lost 6 bases to trimming and J lost 2 bases; unmatched junction nucleotides: 10. Sequencing input: naive CD4+ T cells sorted from blood. The subset here: CD45RA+ positively selected. The TCR sequence derives from a young man in good health. This sequence joins TRBV10-3 and TRBJ2-1; TRBD2 agrees at 7 bases. For the CDR3, the DNA is TGTGCCATCAGAGACCCTAGCGGCAGAACCTACAATGAGCAGTTCTTC. Translating gives CAIRDPSGRTYNEQFF.